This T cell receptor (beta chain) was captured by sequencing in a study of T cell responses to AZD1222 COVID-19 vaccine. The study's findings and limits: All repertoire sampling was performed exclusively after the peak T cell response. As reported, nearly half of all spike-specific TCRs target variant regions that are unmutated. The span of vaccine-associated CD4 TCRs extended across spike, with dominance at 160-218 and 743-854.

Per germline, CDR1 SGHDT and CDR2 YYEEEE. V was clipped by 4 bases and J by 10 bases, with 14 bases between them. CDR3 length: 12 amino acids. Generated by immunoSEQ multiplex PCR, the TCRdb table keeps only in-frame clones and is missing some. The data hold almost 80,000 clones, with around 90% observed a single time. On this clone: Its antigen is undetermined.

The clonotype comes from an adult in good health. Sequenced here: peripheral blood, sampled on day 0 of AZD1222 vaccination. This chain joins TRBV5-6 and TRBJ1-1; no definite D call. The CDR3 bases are TGTGCCAGCAGCCCGGACGGGGAAGCAGCTTTCTTT. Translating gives CASSPDGEAAFF.